The next 26 T cell receptor beta chains were all read from a single sample in a study of T cells in Graves' hyperthyroidism and ophthalmopathy. What was amplified from RNA transcripts were TCR beta CDR3 regions. First-round RT-PCR with HTBI primers amplified the TCR CDR3 region. TCRdb called the multiplex PCR reads again in MiXCR, with one record for every CDR3 protein. Here the sample spans some 270,000 distinct CDR3 sequences, 13% being singletons. The material sequenced was blood. These receptor sequences come from a woman aged 25 to 45 with Graves' hyperthyroidism that later progressed to Graves' ophthalmopathy.

Remarks on this clonotype: A much bigger clone sits one base away, suggesting this may be a read error. This chain links TRBV7-8 with TRBJ2-1; a weak D match, TRBD1 (7 bases). Germline CDR1 is SGHVS and CDR2 is FQNEAQ. CDR3 length: 15 amino acids. With 1 base removed from V and 4 bases from J, the gap between germline ends came to 11 bases. This CDR3 is CASSLVRGVYNEQFF. The DNA of the CDR3 is TGTGCCAGCAGCTTAGTCAGGGGGGTTTACAATGAGCAGTTCTTC.

Concerning this clonotype: A much larger clone differs from this one at a single base, so this may be a read error. The J gene is TRBJ2-1, the V gene TRBV5-1, with 9 nucleotides matching TRBD2. Germline loops: CDR1 SGHRS, CDR2 YFSETQ. CDR3 length: 16 residues. CDR3 residues: CAGSLAISGGFNEQFF. DNA for the CDR3: TGCGCCGGCAGCTTGGCAATTAGCGGGGGTTTTAATGAGCAGTTCTTC.

This clonotype was seen repeatedly, ten times or more. The chain has TRBV27 and TRBJ1-5; D is undetermined. V was clipped by 4 bases and J by 0 bases, with 10 bases between them. The CDR3 consists of 15 residues. The germline gives CDR1 MNHEY, CDR2 SMNVEV (reference sequence). The CDR3 loop reads CASSSADYSNQPQHF. The CDR3 region has the DNA TGTGCCAGCAGTTCGGCGGACTATAGCAATCAGCCCCAGCATTTT.

There are a few counts of this clonotype. The chain combines TRBV7-9 with TRBJ1-4; D is unresolved. Germline values: CDR1 SEHNR, CDR2 FQNEAQ (reference sequence). V was trimmed by 3 bases and J by 5 bases, leaving 13 bases between them. The CDR3 spans 15 residues. CDR3 nucleotide sequence: TGTGCCAGCAGCTTCCAGGAGACAAAGAATGAAAAACTGTTTTTT. Its protein product is CASSFQETKNEKLFF.

There are many counts of this clonotype. The chain uses TRBV7-2 and TRBJ2-2; a weak D match, TRBD1 (6 bases). Between the trimmed V and J ends, which lost 4 bases and 2 bases, there was a span of 23 bases. There are 19 residues in the CDR3. Germline-derived CDR1 and CDR2 are SGHTA and FQGNSA. CDR3 bases: TGTGCCAGCAGCTCACCTCCCCGCACCAAACAGGGAAACACCGGGGAGCTGTTTTTT. It encodes CASSSPPRTKQGNTGELFF. Looking up the rest from reference TRBV7-2 and TRBJ2-2 gives the full variable domain: GAGVSQSPSNKVTEKGKDVELRCDPISGHTALYWYRQSLGQGLEFLIYFQGNSAPDKSGLPSDRFSAERTGGSVSTLTIQRTQQEDSAVYLCASSSPPRTKQGNTGELFFGEGSRLTVL.

This clonotype was seen ten or more times. The CDR3 is CASSLELRNQPQHF. The CDR3 nucleotides are TGTGCCAGCAGCTTAGAACTGCGAAATCAGCCCCAGCATTTT. The chain has TRBV7-8 and TRBJ1-5; D unresolved. V was trimmed by 1 base and J by 4 bases, leaving 8 bases between them. In germline, CDR1 is SGHVS, CDR2 FQNEAQ. The CDR3 is 14 residues long.

Remarks on this clonotype: One base away lies a much larger clone, so this may be a sequencing read error. The gene calls are TRBV6-1 and TRBJ2-7, with D possibly called TRBD1 or TRBD2 (5 bases each). The CDR3 has 13 residues. Germline loops: CDR1 MNHNS, CDR2 SASEGT. CDR3 in DNA: TGTGCCAGCACCCGGGACGGACTTTACGGGCAGTACTTC. Its protein is CASTRDGLYGQYF.

This clonotype was seen at least ten times. This chain links TRBV6-1 with TRBJ2-3; 8 bases match TRBD1. The V and J ends lost 5 bases and 3 bases, in that order; junction bases with no gene match: 4. Germline loops: CDR1 MNHNS, CDR2 SASEGT. There are 14 residues in the CDR3. CDR3 coding DNA: TGTGCCAGCAGTCAGGACAGGGATACAGATACGCAGTATTTT. Protein: CASSQDRDTDTQYF.

This clonotype was detected many times. The chain combines TRBV7-8 with TRBJ2-7; possible D gene TRBD1, 6 bases. V was pared by 3 bases and J by 6 bases, with 15 bases between. Germline CDR1 reads SGHVS; CDR2 reads FQNEAQ. The CDR3 covers 14 residues. The CDR3 region is CASSFRTAGTEQYF. In nucleotides, the CDR3 is TGTGCCAGCAGCTTTCGGACAGCAGGAACCGAGCAGTACTTC.

This clonotype was counted many times. The chain employs TRBV28 and TRBJ2-5, with TRBD2 identical over 8 bases. V lost 6 bases to trimming and J lost 5 bases; unmatched junction nucleotides: 17. CDR1 MDHEN and CDR2 SYDVKM come from the germline V gene. CDR3 size: 17 residues. Here the CDR3 reads CASSPTPKSGRRETQYF. Here the CDR3 DNA reads TGTGCCAGCAGCCCTACTCCAAAAAGCGGGAGACGTGAGACCCAGTACTTC.

The chain uses TRBV5-1 and TRBJ1-3, with a tentative D call TRBD1 (6 bases). The CDR3 has 15 amino acids. The germline gives CDR1 SGHRS, CDR2 YFSETQ. Deletions cut 0 bases from V and 0 bases from J, with 7 bases between. CDR3 protein: CASSLAGVSGNTIYF. The CDR3 DNA reads as TGCGCCAGCAGCTTGGCAGGGGTCTCTGGAAACACCATATATTTT.

This clonotype occurred many times. The rearrangement uses TRBV6-1 and TRBJ2-5; D not resolved. Per the germline V gene, CDR1 is MNHNS and CDR2 is SASEGT. This CDR3 region has 12 residues. Trimming stripped 6 bases from V and 5 bases from J, with 10 bases between. The CDR3 is CASSPQRETQYF. The CDR3 bases are TGTGCCAGCAGCCCGCAGCGTGAGACCCAGTACTTC.

This chain joins TRBV20-1 and TRBJ2-7, with D tentatively TRBD1 or TRBD2 (5 bases each). Germline assignment: CDR1 DFQATT and CDR2 SNEGSKA (reference sequence). CDR3 length equals 17 residues. V lost 3 bases to trimming and J lost 0 bases, with 21 bases between them. For the CDR3, the DNA is TGCAGTGCTAGTAGTGCCAGCAGTGGGACCAACTCCTACGAGCAGTACTTC. Protein sequence: CSASSASSGTNSYEQYF.

This clonotype turned up a few times. The chain employs TRBV5-5 and TRBJ2-7, with 8 nucleotides matching TRBD2. Germline V gives CDR1 SGHKS, CDR2 YYEKEE (reference sequence). The CDR3 is 17 amino acids. Trimming took 2 bases from V and 3 from J; bases not matched to a gene: 13. Written as DNA, the CDR3 is TGTGCCAGCAGCTTAGCCGCTAGCGGGCTCGCCTACTACGAGCAGTACTTC. Protein sequence: CASSLAASGLAYYEQYF.

At least ten counts were recorded for this clonotype. This rearrangement joins TRBV6-2 or TRBV6-3 to TRBJ2-7; D not certain. Germline V gives CDR1 MNHEY, CDR2 SVGEGT. V was shortened by 0 bases and J by 4 bases, with 10 bases between the two germline ends. CDR3 length equals 14 residues. The CDR3 loop reads CASSYSLLGYEQYF. In DNA, the CDR3 is TGTGCCAGCAGTTACTCGTTGTTGGGTTACGAGCAGTACTTC.

This clonotype was seen many times. The V gene is TRBV20-1, the J gene TRBJ1-1; the D is unclear. V shed 2 bases and J shed 6 bases, with 7 bases lying between them. Germline loops: CDR1 DFQATT, CDR2 SNEGSKA (reference sequence). The CDR3 loop spans 11 amino acids. The CDR3 region has the DNA TGCAGTGCTAGATGGGAACCTGAAGCTTTCTTT. Encoded protein: CSARWEPEAFF.

This clonotype was seen more than once but under ten times. The rearrangement joins TRBV12-3 or TRBV12-4 to TRBJ2-7, with TRBD1 matching over 12 bases. The CDR3 has 21 amino acids. V was pared by 4 bases and J by 2 bases, with 21 bases of the junction left unmatched. The DNA for the CDR3 is TGTGCCAGCAGTTCCCCAACCCCCTCCGGGACAGGGGGCGCTTCGGCCTACGAGCAGTACTTC. Its translation is CASSSPTPSGTGGASAYEQYF.

CDR3 DNA: TGCAGTGCTTCGCGACTGGGACTGAACACCGGGGAGCTGTTTTTT. Its translation is CSASRLGLNTGELFF. The chain carries TRBV20-1 and TRBJ2-2; possible D gene TRBD2, 6 bases. The germline gives CDR1 DFQATT, CDR2 SNEGSKA (reference sequence). Trimming cost V 5 bases and J 1 base, with 14 bases left between them. The length of the CDR3 is 15 residues.

This clonotype was detected many times. DNA of the CDR3: TGTGCCAGCAGTCTCCCCCTCGGGACAGGCATAGGCTACACCTTC. It codes for CASSLPLGTGIGYTF. The gene calls are TRBV28 and TRBJ1-2; 8 nucleotides agree with TRBD1. CDR1 is MDHEN, CDR2 SYDVKM, per germline. Trimming took 5 bases from V and 8 from J; bases not matched to a gene: 13. The CDR3 has 15 residues.

The chain couples TRBV28 to TRBJ1-5; a weak D match, TRBD1 (6 bases). Germline V gene sequence: CDR1 MDHEN, CDR2 SYDVKM. V dropped 5 bases and J dropped 2 bases, with 22 bases sitting between them. The length of the CDR3 is 18 residues. The CDR3 DNA follows: TGTGCCAGCAGTACGCCGGGACACAGGCGGACAGGCAATCAGCCCCAGCATTTT. It specifies CASSTPGHRRTGNQPQHF.

This clonotype was counted only a few times. The gene calls are TRBV19 and TRBJ1-1; D is perhaps TRBD1 (5 bases). The CDR3 contains 17 residues. Per the germline V gene, CDR1 is LNHDA and CDR2 is SQIVND (reference sequence). V was cut by 0 bases and J by 1 base, with 15 bases left in between. This CDR3 reads CASSIDLFGGSNTEAFF. The CDR3 DNA follows: TGTGCCAGTAGTATAGATCTATTCGGGGGTTCGAACACTGAAGCTTTCTTT.

This chain connects TRBV29-1 to TRBJ2-1; possible D gene TRBD2, 6 bases. The length of the CDR3 is 12 residues. Germline assignment: CDR1 SQVTM and CDR2 ANQGSEA. Trimming stripped 7 bases from V and 8 bases from J, with 15 bases between. The CDR3 DNA is TGCAGCGGCCGCCGGGAGCTCGATGAGCAGTTCTTC. Protein: CSGRRELDEQFF.

This clonotype showed up many times. CDR3: CASRDGRSYGYTF. Written as DNA, the CDR3 is TGTGCCAGCAGGGATGGCCGGAGCTATGGCTACACCTTC. The V and J genes are TRBV6-1 and TRBJ1-2, with D unclear. Trimming shortened V by 6 bases and J by 4 bases, and 12 bases separated the two germline ends. The CDR3 length is 13 residues. Germline-derived CDR1 and CDR2 are MNHNS and SASEGT.

This clonotype was seen at least ten times. The chain links TRBV18 to TRBJ1-1; the D is unclear. The CDR3 contains 14 residues. Germline V lookup: CDR1 KGHSH, CDR2 LQKENI. V lost 1 base, J lost 1 base, and 7 bases lay in between. CDR3: CASSPLEGNTEAFF. The DNA for the CDR3 is TGTGCCAGCTCACCACTAGAGGGGAACACTGAAGCTTTCTTT.

This clonotype was counted ten times or more. CDR3 loop: CASSPLQSRGGEQFF. CDR3 coding DNA: TGTGCCAGCAGCCCCCTACAATCGCGCGGTGGTGAGCAGTTCTTC. The chain is built from TRBV11-2 and TRBJ2-1, with D uncertain. Trimming took 5 bases from V and 9 from J, leaving 20 bases between them. The CDR3 consists of 15 residues. In germline, CDR1 is SGHAT, CDR2 FQNNGV.

In regard to this clonotype: A much more abundant neighbour one base away suggests this may be a read error. The chain recombines TRBV7-8 with TRBJ2-1; no reliable D call. The germline gives CDR1 SGHVS, CDR2 FQNEAQ. The CDR3 loop spans 11 amino acids. The CDR3, as DNA: TGTGCCAGCAGCGTATACAATGGGCAGTTCTTC. Protein product: CASSVYNGQFF.